These 5 T cell receptor beta chains came from one sample sequenced in a study of blood T cell repertoires in COVID-19. The method was immunoSEQ multiplex PCR; TCRdb's version includes in-frame clones alone and lacks a portion of them. The table has about 210,000 clones, roughly 82% seen once. What was sequenced was PBMCs or T cells enriched from blood (not recorded which). The receptor source for this set is a man aged 35 to 55 with acute COVID-19.

The chain recombines TRBV19 with TRBJ1-2; the match to TRBD1 covers 7 bases. CDR3 length equals 18 residues. Germline V gene sequence: CDR1 LNHDA, CDR2 SQIVND (reference sequence). Trimming took 0 bases from V and 1 from J; bases not matched to a gene: 11. The CDR3 reads CASSIDAGTALLNYGYTF. The CDR3 coding sequence is TGTGCCAGTAGTATAGACGCGGGGACAGCCTTACTTAACTATGGCTACACCTTC.

The chain employs TRBV6-2 or TRBV6-3 and TRBJ1-6, with D hard to call. Trimming left V 5 bases short and J 6 bases short, with 14 bases between. The CDR3 is 15 residues long. CDR1 is MNHEY and CDR2 is SVGEGT in the germline V gene. The CDR3 spells CASSRRTGFNSPLHF. The CDR3 coding sequence is TGTGCCAGCAGTCGAAGGACGGGGTTTAATTCACCCCTCCACTTT.

V gene TRBV28 combines with J gene TRBJ1-6; 9 bases align to TRBD1. CDR3 length: 15 residues. The V and J ends lost 6 bases and 4 bases, in that order; junction bases with no gene match: 4. Germline CDR1 and CDR2: MDHEN and SYDVKM. CDR3 bases: TGTGCCAGCAGGGTGGACAGGGGTTATAATTCACCCCTCCACTTT. Its translation is CASRVDRGYNSPLHF.

This chain links TRBV2 with TRBJ1-2; possible D gene TRBD1, 6 bases. V lost 8 bases to trimming and J lost 2 bases, with 9 bases between them. Germline lookup yields CDR1 SNHLY and CDR2 FYNNEI. CDR3 length equals 12 residues. CDR3 residues: CASGQMNYGYTF. The CDR3 DNA reads TGTGCCAGCGGACAGATGAACTATGGCTACACCTTC.

This clone was found a few times. This chain connects TRBV28 to TRBJ2-7; the match to TRBD1 covers 10 bases. This CDR3 has 15 residues. Per the germline V gene, CDR1 is MDHEN and CDR2 is SYDVKM. Trimming removed 5 bases from V and 4 bases from J; junction bases left unmatched: 8. CDR3 coding DNA: TGTGCCAGCAGTACCGCCGGGACAGGGGTGTACGAGCAGTACTTC. Residues: CASSTAGTGVYEQYF.